The clone carrying this TCR beta chain was recorded only once. As yet, its antigen is unknown. The sample originates from a study of cytomegalovirus exposure and HLA in healthy donors. Study summary: The approximately 610 first-cohort repertoires shared a platform with the 120 or so validation repertoires, as reported in a later analysis. Study results and limitations: Published work reported that the classifier diagnosed cytomegalovirus status with high specificity and sensitivity.

The CDR3 covers 14 residues. Germline CDR1 is SGDLS and CDR2 is YYNGEE. Trimming took off 3 bases at V and 5 bases at J, with 14 bases between the two ends. Measured with immunoSEQ multiplex PCR; TCRdb has only the in-frame clones, and not every one. The repertoire holds some 64,000 clones, with 90% to 97% as singletons. This chain joins TRBV9 and TRBJ2-5; possible D gene TRBD2, 7 bases. This TCR was recovered from a woman under 30 in good health and CMV-seronegative. Sequencing was carried out using PBMCs. CDR3 amino acids: CASSGGGPTETQYF. Here the CDR3 DNA reads TGTGCCAGCAGCGGCGGGGGCCCCACGGAGACCCAGTACTTC.